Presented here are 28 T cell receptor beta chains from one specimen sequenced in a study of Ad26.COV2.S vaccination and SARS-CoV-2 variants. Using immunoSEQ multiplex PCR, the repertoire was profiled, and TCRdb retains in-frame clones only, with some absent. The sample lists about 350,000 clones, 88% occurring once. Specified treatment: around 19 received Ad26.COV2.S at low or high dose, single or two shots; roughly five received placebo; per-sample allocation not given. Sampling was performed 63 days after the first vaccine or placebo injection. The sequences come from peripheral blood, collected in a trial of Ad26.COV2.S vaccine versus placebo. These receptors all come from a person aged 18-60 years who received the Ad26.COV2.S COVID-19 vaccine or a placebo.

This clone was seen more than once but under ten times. The CDR3 spells CASSPTSGNTGELFF. The DNA for the CDR3 is TGTGCCAGCAGCCCGACTAGCGGGAACACCGGGGAGCTGTTTTTT. The J gene is TRBJ2-2, the V gene TRBV3-1 (or the pseudogene TRBV3-2); 9 nucleotides agree with TRBD2. J lost 1 base, V lost 4 bases, and 1 base had no gene match. In germline, CDR1 is LGHDT, CDR2 YNNKEL (reference sequence). The CDR3 runs to 15 residues.

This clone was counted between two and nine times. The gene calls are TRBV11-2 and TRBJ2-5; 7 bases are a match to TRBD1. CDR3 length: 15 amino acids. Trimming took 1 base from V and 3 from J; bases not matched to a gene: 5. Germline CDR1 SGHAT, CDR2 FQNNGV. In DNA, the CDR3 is TGTGCCAGCAGCTTAGGGATCGGGACAGAAGAGACCCAGTACTTC. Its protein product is CASSLGIGTEETQYF.

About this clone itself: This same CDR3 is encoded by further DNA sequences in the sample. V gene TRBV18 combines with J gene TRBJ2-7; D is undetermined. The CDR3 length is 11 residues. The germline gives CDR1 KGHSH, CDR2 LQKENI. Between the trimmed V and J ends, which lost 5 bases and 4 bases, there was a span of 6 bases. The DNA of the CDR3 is TGTGCCAGCTCATCAGGTTACGAGCAGTACTTC. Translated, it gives CASSSGYEQYF.

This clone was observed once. The CDR3 DNA reads as TGTGCCAGCACCCGGGACACCGAGCAGTTCTTC. Amino acids: CASTRDTEQFF. This sequence joins TRBV2 and TRBJ2-1, with D possibly being TRBD1 (6 bases). The CDR3 runs to 11 residues. Per germline, CDR1 SNHLY and CDR2 FYNNEI. Trimming took off 7 bases at V and 10 bases at J, with 11 bases between the two ends.

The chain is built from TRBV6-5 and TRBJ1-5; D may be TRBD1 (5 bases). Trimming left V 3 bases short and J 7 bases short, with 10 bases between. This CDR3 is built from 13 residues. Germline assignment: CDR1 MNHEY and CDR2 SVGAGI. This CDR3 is CASSYTRDQPQHF. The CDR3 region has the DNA TGTGCCAGCAGTTATACGCGGGACCAGCCCCAGCATTTT.

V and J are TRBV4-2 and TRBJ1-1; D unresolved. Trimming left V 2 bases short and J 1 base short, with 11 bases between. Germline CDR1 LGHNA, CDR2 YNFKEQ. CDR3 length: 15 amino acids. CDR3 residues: CASSQRVARNTEAFF. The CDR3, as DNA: TGTGCCAGCAGCCAAAGGGTAGCTCGGAACACTGAAGCTTTCTTT.

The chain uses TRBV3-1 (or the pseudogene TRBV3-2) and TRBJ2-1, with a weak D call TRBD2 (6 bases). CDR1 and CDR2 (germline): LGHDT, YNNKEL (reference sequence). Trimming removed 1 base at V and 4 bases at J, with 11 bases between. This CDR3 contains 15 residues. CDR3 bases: TGTGCCAGCAGCCAAGCAAGCGGGCCTTACAATGAGCAGTTCTTC. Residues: CASSQASGPYNEQFF.

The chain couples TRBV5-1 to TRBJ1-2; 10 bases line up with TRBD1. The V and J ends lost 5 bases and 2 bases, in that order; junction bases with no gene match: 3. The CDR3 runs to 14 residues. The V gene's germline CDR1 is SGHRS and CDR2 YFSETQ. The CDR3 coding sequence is TGCGCCAGCAGTCGGGACAGGGGAAACTATGGCTACACCTTC. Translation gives CASSRDRGNYGYTF.

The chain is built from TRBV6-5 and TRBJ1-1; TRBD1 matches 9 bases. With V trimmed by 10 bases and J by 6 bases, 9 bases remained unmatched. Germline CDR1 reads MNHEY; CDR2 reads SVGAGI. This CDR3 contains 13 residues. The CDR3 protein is CATTRDREAEAFF. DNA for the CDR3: TGTGCCACCACAAGGGACAGGGAGGCTGAAGCTTTCTTT.

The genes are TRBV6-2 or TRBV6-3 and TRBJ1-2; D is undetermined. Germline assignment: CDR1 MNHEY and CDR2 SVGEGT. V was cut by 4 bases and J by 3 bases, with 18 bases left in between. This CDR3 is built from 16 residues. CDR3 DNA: TGTGCCAGCAGTTCTTGGACGGAGACCAAGTACTATGGCTACACCTTC. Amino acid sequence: CASSSWTETKYYGYTF.

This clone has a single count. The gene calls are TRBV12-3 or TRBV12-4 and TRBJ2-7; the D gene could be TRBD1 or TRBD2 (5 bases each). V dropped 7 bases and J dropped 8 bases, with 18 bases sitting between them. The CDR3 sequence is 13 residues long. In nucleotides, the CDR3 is TGTGCCAGCAAACCCGGGACCGCCGGACAGCAGTACTTC. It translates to CASKPGTAGQQYF.

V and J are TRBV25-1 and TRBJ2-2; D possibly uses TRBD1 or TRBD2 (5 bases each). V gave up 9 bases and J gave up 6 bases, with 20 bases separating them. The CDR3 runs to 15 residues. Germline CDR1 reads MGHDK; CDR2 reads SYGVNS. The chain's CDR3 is CASTGLRWGAGELFF. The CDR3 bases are TGTGCCAGTACAGGATTAAGGTGGGGAGCCGGGGAGCTGTTTTTT.

The CDR3 DNA reads TGTGCCATACAGGTCCAGTATGGCTACACCTTC. It translates to CAIQVQYGYTF. The gene calls are TRBV10-3 and TRBJ1-2, with a possible D match to TRBD1 (5 bases). Germline lookup yields CDR1 ENHRY and CDR2 SYGVKD. Trimming shortened V by 9 bases and J by 5 bases, and 10 bases separated the two germline ends. The length of the CDR3 is 11 residues.

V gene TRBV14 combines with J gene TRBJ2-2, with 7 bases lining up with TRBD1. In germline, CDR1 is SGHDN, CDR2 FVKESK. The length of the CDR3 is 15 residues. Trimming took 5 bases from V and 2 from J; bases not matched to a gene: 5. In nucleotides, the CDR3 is TGTGCCAGCAGCACGACAGGGTCCAACACCGGGGAGCTGTTTTTT. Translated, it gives CASSTTGSNTGELFF.

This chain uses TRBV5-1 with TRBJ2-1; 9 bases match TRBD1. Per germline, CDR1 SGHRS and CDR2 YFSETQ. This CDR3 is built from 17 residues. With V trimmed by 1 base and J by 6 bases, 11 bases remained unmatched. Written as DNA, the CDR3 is TGCGCCAGCAGCTTGCCTCCGGGACAGGGAGTTTTCAATGAGCAGTTCTTC. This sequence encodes CASSLPPGQGVFNEQFF.

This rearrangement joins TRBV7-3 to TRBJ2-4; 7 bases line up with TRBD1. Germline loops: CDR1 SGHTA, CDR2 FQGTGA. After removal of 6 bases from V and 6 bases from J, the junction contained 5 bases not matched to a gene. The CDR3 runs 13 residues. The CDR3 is CASSTGQSNIQYF. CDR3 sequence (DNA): TGTGCCAGCAGTACGGGACAGTCAAACATTCAGTACTTC. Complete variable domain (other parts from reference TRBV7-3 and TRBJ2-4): GAGVSQTPSNKVTEKGKYVELRCDPISGHTALYWYRQSLGQGPEFLIYFQGTGAADDSGLPNDRFFAVRPEGSVSTLKIQRTERGDSAVYLCASSTGQSNIQYFGAGTRLSVL.

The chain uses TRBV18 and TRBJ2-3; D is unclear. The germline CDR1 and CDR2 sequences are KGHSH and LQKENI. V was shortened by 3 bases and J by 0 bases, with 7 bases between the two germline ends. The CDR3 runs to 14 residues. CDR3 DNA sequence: TGTGCCAGCTCACCCTATACTAGCACAGATACGCAGTATTTT. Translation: CASSPYTSTDTQYF. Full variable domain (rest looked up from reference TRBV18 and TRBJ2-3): NAGVMQNPRHLVRRRGQEARLRCSPMKGHSHVYWYRQLPEEGLKFMVYLQKENIIDESGMPKERFSAEFPKEGPSILRIQQVVRGDSAAYFCASSPYTSTDTQYFGPGTRLTVL.

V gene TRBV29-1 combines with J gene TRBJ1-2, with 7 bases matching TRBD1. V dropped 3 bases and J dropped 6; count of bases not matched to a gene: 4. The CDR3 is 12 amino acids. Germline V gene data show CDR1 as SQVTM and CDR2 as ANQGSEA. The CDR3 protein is CSVEAGGNGYTF. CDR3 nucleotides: TGCAGCGTTGAGGCAGGGGGAAATGGCTACACCTTC.

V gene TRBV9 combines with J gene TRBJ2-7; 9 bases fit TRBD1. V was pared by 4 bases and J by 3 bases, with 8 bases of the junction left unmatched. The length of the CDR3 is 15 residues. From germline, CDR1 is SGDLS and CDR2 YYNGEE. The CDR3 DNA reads TGTGCCAGCAGCTCCTTGGACAGGGGAGGCTACGAGCAGTACTTC. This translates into CASSSLDRGGYEQYF.

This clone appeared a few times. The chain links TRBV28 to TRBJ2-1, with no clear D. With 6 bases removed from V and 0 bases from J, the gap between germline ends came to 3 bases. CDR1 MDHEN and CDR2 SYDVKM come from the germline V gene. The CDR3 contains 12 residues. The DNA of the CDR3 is TGTGCCAGCAGCCTCTCCTACAATGAGCAGTTCTTC. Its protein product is CASSLSYNEQFF.

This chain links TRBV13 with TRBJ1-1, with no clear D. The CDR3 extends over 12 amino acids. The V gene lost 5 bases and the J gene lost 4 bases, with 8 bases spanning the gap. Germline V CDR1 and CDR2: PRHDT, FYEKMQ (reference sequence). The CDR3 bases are TGTGCCAGCAGCGAGGAGGGCACTGAAGCTTTCTTT. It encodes CASSEEGTEAFF.

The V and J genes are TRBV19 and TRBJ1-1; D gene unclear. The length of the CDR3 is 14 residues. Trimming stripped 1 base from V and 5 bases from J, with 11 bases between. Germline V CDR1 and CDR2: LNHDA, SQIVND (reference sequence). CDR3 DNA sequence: TGTGCCAGTAGTATAGTGGGCCGGGTAACTGAAGCTTTCTTT. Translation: CASSIVGRVTEAFF.

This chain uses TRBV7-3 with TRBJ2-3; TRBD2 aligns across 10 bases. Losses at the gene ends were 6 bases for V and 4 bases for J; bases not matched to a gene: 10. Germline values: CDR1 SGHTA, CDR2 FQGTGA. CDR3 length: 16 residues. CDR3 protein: CASSYLLAGKPDTQYF. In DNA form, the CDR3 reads TGTGCCAGCAGTTACTTACTAGCGGGAAAGCCAGATACGCAGTATTTT.

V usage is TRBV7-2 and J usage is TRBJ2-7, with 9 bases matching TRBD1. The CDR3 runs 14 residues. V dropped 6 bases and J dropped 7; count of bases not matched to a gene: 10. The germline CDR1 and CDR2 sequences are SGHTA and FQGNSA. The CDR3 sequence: CASSFGTGFREQYF. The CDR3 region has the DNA TGTGCCAGCAGTTTCGGGACAGGGTTTCGAGAGCAGTACTTC.

CDR3 loop: CASSLAADRGFF. The CDR3 bases are TGTGCCAGCAGTTTAGCAGCGGACCGGGGTTTCTTC. The chain has TRBV12-3 or TRBV12-4 and TRBJ2-1, with D possibly matching TRBD2 (5 bases). Between the trimmed V and J ends, which lost 0 bases and 16 bases, there was a span of 13 bases. The CDR3 is 12 residues long.

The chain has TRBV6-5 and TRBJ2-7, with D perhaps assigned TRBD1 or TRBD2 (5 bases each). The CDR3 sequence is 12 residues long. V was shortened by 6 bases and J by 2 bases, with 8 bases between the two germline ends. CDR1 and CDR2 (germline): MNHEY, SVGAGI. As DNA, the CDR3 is TGTGCCAGCAGGAGGGGAGCCTACGAGCAGTACTTC. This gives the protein CASRRGAYEQYF.

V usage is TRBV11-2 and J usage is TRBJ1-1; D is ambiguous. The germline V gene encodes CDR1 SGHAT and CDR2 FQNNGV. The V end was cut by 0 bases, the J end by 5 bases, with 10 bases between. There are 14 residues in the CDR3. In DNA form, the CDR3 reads TGTGCCAGCAGCTTAGACAGAAGTGGAACTGAAGCTTTCTTT. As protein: CASSLDRSGTEAFF.

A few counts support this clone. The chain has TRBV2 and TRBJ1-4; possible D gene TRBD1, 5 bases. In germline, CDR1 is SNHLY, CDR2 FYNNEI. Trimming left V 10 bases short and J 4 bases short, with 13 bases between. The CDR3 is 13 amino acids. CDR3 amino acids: CATRDGYNEKLFF. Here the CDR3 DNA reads TGTGCCACCAGGGACGGTTATAATGAAAAACTGTTTTTT. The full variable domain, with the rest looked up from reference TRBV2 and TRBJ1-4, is EPEVTQTPSHQVTQMGQEVILRCVPISNHLYFYWYRQILGQKVEFLVSFYNNEISEKSEIFDDQFSVERPDGSNFTLKIRSTKLEDSAMYFCATRDGYNEKLFFGSGTQLSVL.